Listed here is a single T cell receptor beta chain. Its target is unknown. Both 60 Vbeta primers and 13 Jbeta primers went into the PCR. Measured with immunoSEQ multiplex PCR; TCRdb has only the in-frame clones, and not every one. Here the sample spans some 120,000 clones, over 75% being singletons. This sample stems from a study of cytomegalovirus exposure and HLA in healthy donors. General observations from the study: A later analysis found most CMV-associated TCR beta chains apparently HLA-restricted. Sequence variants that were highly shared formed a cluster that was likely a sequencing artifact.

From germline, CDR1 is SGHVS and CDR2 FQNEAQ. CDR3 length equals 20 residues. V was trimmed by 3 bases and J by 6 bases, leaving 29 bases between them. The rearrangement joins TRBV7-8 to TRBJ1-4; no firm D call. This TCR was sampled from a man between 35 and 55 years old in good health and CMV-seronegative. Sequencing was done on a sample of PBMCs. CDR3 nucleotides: TGTGCCAGCAGCTTCGGAGCTGCCGGGCCTTCCCTAGAGGGCTATGAAAAACTGTTTTTT. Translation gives CASSFGAAGPSLEGYEKLFF.